This entry lists 22 T cell receptor beta chains sequenced from one sample in a study of cytomegalovirus exposure and HLA in healthy donors. Researchers ran the PCR with 60 Vbeta and 13 Jbeta primers. Repertoires were generated with immunoSEQ multiplex PCR, while TCRdb's copy carries only in-frame clones and drops some. The data contain about 200,000 clones, roughly four fifths of them seen just once; the ten biggest clones take up 1.5% to 2%. Sample: PBMCs. All receptors derive from a man younger than 45 in good health and CMV-seronegative.

V gene TRBV7-8 combines with J gene TRBJ2-2; D is possibly TRBD1 (6 bases). Germline CDR1 is SGHVS and CDR2 is FQNEAQ. This CDR3 has 16 amino acids. The V gene lost 3 bases and the J gene lost 4 bases, with 15 bases spanning the gap. The CDR3 coding sequence is TGTGCCAGCAGCTTTGGACAGCTTTTTCTCACCGGGGAGCTGTTTTTT. Its translation: CASSFGQLFLTGELFF.

V usage is TRBV28 and J usage is TRBJ1-4; TRBD1 matches at 8 bases. The trim removed 5 bases at V and 8 bases at J, leaving 7 bases unmatched. This CDR3 has 14 residues. Germline-derived CDR1 and CDR2 are MDHEN and SYDVKM. The CDR3 DNA reads as TGTGCCAGCAGTGGGGGACAGGTCAGCGAAAAACTGTTTTTT. Its protein is CASSGGQVSEKLFF.

The V call is TRBV4-1, the J call TRBJ1-1; D is possibly TRBD1 (6 bases). The CDR3 runs 15 residues. The ends were cut back, 0 bases at V and 8 bases at J, with 16 bases in the middle. Per the germline V gene, CDR1 is MGHRA and CDR2 is YSYEKL. The CDR3 loop is CASSQDRGSVGEAFF. The CDR3 nucleotides read TGCGCCAGCAGCCAAGATAGGGGGAGCGTGGGAGAAGCTTTCTTT.

The rearrangement joins TRBV6-1 to TRBJ2-5, with 7 bases aligning to TRBD1. The CDR3 consists of 14 residues. Germline V gives CDR1 MNHNS, CDR2 SASEGT. With V trimmed by 8 bases and J by 4 bases, 10 bases remained unmatched. CDR3 in DNA: TGTGCCAGCGGTACTTGGGACAGTAGAGAGACCCAGTACTTC. Protein: CASGTWDSRETQYF.

The rearrangement uses TRBV18 and TRBJ1-2, with D perhaps matching TRBD1 (6 bases). The V gene lost 6 bases and the J gene lost 8 bases, with 10 bases spanning the gap. Germline assignment: CDR1 KGHSH and CDR2 LQKENI. The CDR3 has 11 residues. CDR3 sequence (DNA): TGTGCCAGCTCGTACAGGGAGGGCTACACCTTC. Translation: CASSYREGYTF.

This sequence joins TRBV9 and TRBJ2-3; 7 bases map to TRBD2. Germline CDR1 and CDR2: SGDLS and YYNGEE. The J segment lost 0 bases and the V segment lost 3 bases, leaving 7 bases of the junction unmatched. The CDR3 is 16 residues long. CDR3 DNA sequence: TGTGCCAGCAGCGAGCCTCAGGGAGGGAGCACAGATACGCAGTATTTT. Its protein product is CASSEPQGGSTDTQYF. Full variable domain (missing parts from reference TRBV9 and TRBJ2-3): DSGVTQTPKHLITATGQRVTLRCSPRSGDLSVYWYQQSLDQGLQFLIQYYNGEERAKGNILERFSAQQFPDLHSELNLSSLELGDSALYFCASSEPQGGSTDTQYFGPGTRLTVL.

The gene calls are TRBV29-1 and TRBJ2-4; maybe TRBD1 (5 bases). V was trimmed by 8 bases and J by 3 bases, leaving 11 bases between them. The CDR3 length is 12 residues. Germline V lookup: CDR1 SQVTM, CDR2 ANQGSEA. This CDR3 reads CSFQGDKNIQYF. The CDR3 nucleotides read TGCAGCTTCCAGGGTGACAAAAACATTCAGTACTTC.

This chain uses TRBV21-1 with TRBJ2-3; TRBD2 reflects the table's D call only, with no check against the DNA. TRBV21-1 is classified as a pseudogene. The CDR3 covers 14 residues. As DNA, the CDR3 is TGTGCCAGCAGCCTCTCCCGACTGATAGATACGCAGTATTTT. This translates into CASSLSRLIDTQYF.

The chain links TRBV27 to TRBJ2-1, with 9 nucleotides matching TRBD2. The trim removed 7 bases at V and 7 bases at J, leaving 8 bases unmatched. The CDR3 has 14 residues. From germline, CDR1 is MNHEY and CDR2 SMNVEV (reference sequence). The CDR3 DNA reads as TGTGCCAGCAACATTATAGCGGGAGCGAATGAGCAGTTCTTC. This codes for CASNIIAGANEQFF.

The chain uses TRBV30 and TRBJ2-7, with D perhaps matching TRBD1 (5 bases). Germline-derived CDR1 and CDR2 are GTSNPN and SVGIG (reference sequence). V was trimmed by 2 bases and J by 1 base, leaving 9 bases between them. This CDR3 comprises 13 residues. The CDR3 is CAWSRGTSYEQYF. The CDR3 nucleotides read TGTGCCTGGAGTAGGGGTACTTCCTACGAGCAGTACTTC.

With regard to this clone: A much larger clone lies a single base off, so this may be a read error. The chain has TRBV6-5 and TRBJ2-1; TRBD2 aligns across 9 bases. Germline CDR1 MNHEY, CDR2 SVGAGI. The V segment lost 8 bases and the J segment 0 bases; nucleotides outside the gene matches: 5. The CDR3 covers 15 residues. Written as DNA, the CDR3 is TGTGCCAGCGGCCTTAGCGGGAGCTCCTACAATGAGCAGTTCTTC. Translated: CASGLSGSSYNEQFF.

The gene calls are TRBV5-1 and TRBJ2-3, with 8 bases lining up with TRBD2. Germline trimming cut 2 bases from V and 4 bases from J; bases unmatched to any gene: 9. Germline loops: CDR1 SGHRS, CDR2 YFSETQ. The CDR3 sequence is 16 residues long. The CDR3 bases are TGCGCCAGCAGCTTACCGGGACTAGAGGCACCAGATACGCAGTATTTT. Amino acid sequence: CASSLPGLEAPDTQYF. Combining the CDR3 with reference TRBV5-1 and TRBJ2-3 gives the whole variable domain KAGVTQTPRYLIKTRGQQVTLSCSPISGHRSVSWYQQTPGQGLQFLFEYFSETQRNKGNFPGRFSGRQFSNSRSEMNVSTLELGDSALYLCASSLPGLEAPDTQYFGPGTRLTVL.

This clone was counted a few times. This chain joins TRBV2 and TRBJ2-1, with 7 bases aligning to TRBD1. Unmatched junction bases numbered 1, after V lost 0 bases and J lost 2 bases. CDR3 length: 15 residues. Germline V CDR1 and CDR2: SNHLY, FYNNEI. The CDR3 DNA sequence: TGTGCCAGCAGTGAAGCAGGGGGCACCTACAATGAGCAGTTCTTC. It translates to CASSEAGGTYNEQFF.

The chain joins TRBV28 to TRBJ1-1; 7 nucleotides agree with TRBD1. The CDR3 runs to 16 residues. With 6 bases clipped from V and 0 bases from J, the junction kept 10 bases outside the gene matches. Germline CDR1 is MDHEN and CDR2 is SYDVKM. The CDR3 loop reads CASSPPTGALNTEAFF. CDR3 DNA: TGTGCCAGCAGCCCCCCTACAGGGGCCCTGAACACTGAAGCTTTCTTT.

CDR3 sequence reads: CASSLTERNSDYNEQFF. The DNA of the CDR3 is TGCGCCAGCAGCTTGACGGAGCGAAATAGTGACTACAATGAGCAGTTCTTC. The rearrangement joins TRBV5-1 to TRBJ2-1; no clear D gene. Trimming removed 1 base from V and 3 bases from J, with 17 bases in between. Looked up from germline, CDR1 is SGHRS and CDR2 is YFSETQ. This CDR3 is built from 17 residues.

The chain recombines TRBV7-6 with TRBJ2-7; a weak D match, TRBD1 (6 bases). Trimming stripped 5 bases from V and 0 bases from J, with 20 bases between. The germline V gene has CDR1 SGHVS and CDR2 FNYEAQ. The CDR3 is made up of 17 amino acids. This CDR3 is CASSPTLADSRSYEQYF. Here the CDR3 DNA reads TGTGCCAGCAGCCCCACCCTGGCGGACAGCCGCTCCTACGAGCAGTACTTC.

The DNA of the CDR3 is TGTGCCAGTAGTATCCACTGGGGAGATCAGCCCCAGCATTTT. Protein sequence: CASSIHWGDQPQHF. The gene calls are TRBV19 and TRBJ1-5; D unclear. V lost 3 bases and J 5 bases, leaving 11 bases between the germline ends. The germline gives CDR1 LNHDA, CDR2 SQIVND (reference sequence). The CDR3 spans 14 residues.

The table lists this clone with a few counts. This chain joins TRBV29-1 and TRBJ2-2, with 7 bases matching TRBD1. J lost 5 bases, V lost 6 bases, and 12 bases had no gene match. CDR3 length equals 15 residues. Germline CDR1 and CDR2: SQVTM and ANQGSEA. The CDR3 DNA sequence: TGCAGCGTCGAATTCCGGGACAGAGAGACCGGGGAGCTGTTTTTT. It is translated as CSVEFRDRETGELFF.

The J gene is TRBJ2-5, the V gene TRBV5-4, with unresolved D. Per the germline V gene, CDR1 is SGHNT and CDR2 is YYREEE (reference sequence). The CDR3 loop spans 14 amino acids. V was cut by 4 bases and J by 1 base, with 11 bases left in between. Written as DNA, the CDR3 is TGTGCCAGCAGCGCCGCAGGCCCCCAAGAGACCCAGTACTTC. It encodes CASSAAGPQETQYF.

The chain recombines TRBV29-1 with TRBJ1-2; perhaps TRBD1 as D (5 bases). The ends were cut back, 4 bases at V and 2 bases at J, with 17 bases in the middle. CDR3 length: 15 amino acids. Per the germline V gene, CDR1 is SQVTM and CDR2 is ANQGSEA. The CDR3 loop is CSVAGQDKINYGYTF. In nucleotides, the CDR3 is TGCAGCGTTGCAGGGCAGGATAAAATAAACTATGGCTACACCTTC.

CDR3 nucleotides: TGTGCCAGCAGCCCCCGGGGTCGAGCCACAGATACGCAGTATTTT. This translates into CASSPRGRATDTQYF. The chain is built from TRBV7-3 and TRBJ2-3; D perhaps matches TRBD2 (5 bases). V was trimmed by 5 bases and J by 2 bases, leaving 14 bases between them. The CDR3 extends over 15 amino acids. Germline-derived CDR1 and CDR2 are SGHTA and FQGTGA.

V gene TRBV4-1 combines with J gene TRBJ1-4; 7 bases are a match to TRBD1. CDR3 size: 15 residues. Per germline, CDR1 MGHRA and CDR2 YSYEKL. The V gene end was trimmed by 4 bases and the J gene end by 7 bases; junction bases not matched to a gene: 9. Here the CDR3 reads CASSPTEGAGEKLFF. The CDR3 coding sequence is TGCGCCAGCAGCCCCACCGAGGGGGCAGGTGAAAAACTGTTTTTT.